This T cell receptor (beta chain) stems from a study of blood T cell repertoires in COVID-19. Overall study: The origin of the acute and convalescent COVID-19 samples was the United States, Italy and Spain. In each case, the material was cDNA or gDNA derived from T cells, B-cell-depleted T cells, or PBMCs.

Per the original data handling: Reference gene primer amplification gave nucleated cell count estimates. Clones were sequenced by immunoSEQ multiplex PCR, and TCRdb holds only the in-frame ones, with some missing. The V and J calls and clone size were taken over from that table, and D and trimming were inferred from the DNA. The sample carries approximately 360,000 clones, 90% recorded once. The CDR3 is 15 amino acids. Germline values: CDR1 SGDLS, CDR2 YYNGEE. V lost 0 bases and J 3 bases, leaving 12 bases between the germline ends. Sequenced: peripheral blood. The chain couples TRBV9 to TRBJ1-2; TRBD1 might be the D (5 bases). The TCR sequence derives from a man between 18 and 29 years old with active or convalescent COVID-19. CDR3 sequence: CASSVVEGSYYGYTF. The CDR3 DNA sequence: TGTGCCAGCAGCGTAGTGGAGGGGTCTTACTATGGCTACACCTTC.